The source of this T cell receptor (beta chain) is a study of cytomegalovirus exposure and HLA in healthy donors. Notes on the study in general: Reports state that TCR beta sequences accurately predicted most subjects' HLA-A and HLA-B alleles.

Comments on this clone: Its target is unknown.

In the PCR, 60 Vbeta and 13 Jbeta primers were used. Assay: immunoSEQ multiplex PCR; the TCRdb copy retains only in-frame clones and omits some. The table shows roughly 150,000 clones, with more than 70% occurring only once. This clonotype was sampled from a man in his thirties or forties in good health and CMV-seronegative. Sequencing input: PBMCs.

The CDR3 is CASSVGGSTSGELFF. The CDR3 DNA follows: TGTGCCAGCAGCGTAGGGGGGTCGACTAGCGGGGAGCTGTTTTTT. The J gene is TRBJ2-2, the V gene TRBV9, with D possibly TRBD2 on 6 matching bases. Germline V CDR1 and CDR2: SGDLS, YYNGEE. The V end lost 0 bases, the J end lost 7 bases, and 13 bases lay between the germline ends. This CDR3 has 15 residues.